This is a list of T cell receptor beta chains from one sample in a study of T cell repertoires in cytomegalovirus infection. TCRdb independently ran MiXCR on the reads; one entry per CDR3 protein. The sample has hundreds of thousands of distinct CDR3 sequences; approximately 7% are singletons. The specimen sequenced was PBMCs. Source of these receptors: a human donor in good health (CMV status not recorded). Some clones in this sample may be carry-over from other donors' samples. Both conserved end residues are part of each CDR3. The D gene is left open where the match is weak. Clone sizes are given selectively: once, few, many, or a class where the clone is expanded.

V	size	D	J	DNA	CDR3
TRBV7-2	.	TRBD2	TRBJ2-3	TGTGCCAGCAGCTCTCGGACTAGCTTGGATACGCAGTATTTT	CASSSRTSLDTQYF
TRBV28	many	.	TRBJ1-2	TGTGCCAGCAGTTTCAGGGCCAGTGAGGGCTACACCTTC	CASSFRASEGYTF
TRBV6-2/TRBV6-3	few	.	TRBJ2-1	TGTGCCAGCAGCTACGACAGGTTGGAGCAGTTCTTC	CASSYDRLEQFF
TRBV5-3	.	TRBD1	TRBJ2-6	TGTGCCAGAAGTCGATGGGACAGCGAAAGCTCTGGGGCCAACGTCCTGACTTTC	CARSRWDSESSGANVLTF
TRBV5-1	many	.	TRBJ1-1	TGCGCCAGCAGCTTGGAAGGGAGTCGGTTCATGAACACTGAAGCTTTCTTT	CASSLEGSRFMNTEAFF
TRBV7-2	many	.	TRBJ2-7	TGTGCCAGCATCCCTTCTTGGAGATTCTACGAGCAGTACTTC	CASIPSWRFYEQYF
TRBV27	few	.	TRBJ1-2	TGTGCCAGCAGAATCCGGGACTCTGGCTACACCTTC	CASRIRDSGYTF
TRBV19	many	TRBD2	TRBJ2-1	TGTGCCAGTAGTAGCCCTCAACGGTTAGCGGGGGGACCCTCCTACAATGAGCAGTTCTTC	CASSSPQRLAGGPSYNEQFF
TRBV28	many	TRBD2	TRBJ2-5	TGTGCCAGCAGGGGGCTAGCGGGGGGACAAGAGACCCAGTACTTC	CASRGLAGGQETQYF
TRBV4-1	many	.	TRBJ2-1	TGCGCCAGCAGCCAACCGGACACTCCTAAGCAGTTCTTC	CASSQPDTPKQFF
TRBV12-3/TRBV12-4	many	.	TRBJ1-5	TGTGCCAGCAAGATTACAGGGCCGTATCAGCCCCAGCATTTT	CASKITGPYQPQHF
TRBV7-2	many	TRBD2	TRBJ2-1	TGTGCCAGCAGTCCCTTCGGGGGGGGAGATGAGCAGTTCTTC	CASSPFGGGDEQFF
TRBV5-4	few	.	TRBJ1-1	TGTGCCAGCAGCTTGGCGGTAGGGACCGGGTCCGAAGCTTTCTTT	CASSLAVGTGSEAFF
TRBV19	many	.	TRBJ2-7	TGTGCCAGTAGTTCCCCGACAGGCTCCCACGAGCAGTACTTC	CASSSPTGSHEQYF
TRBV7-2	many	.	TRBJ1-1	TGTGCCAGCAGACCGGACCCCGGCAGAAACACTGAAGCTTTCTTT	CASRPDPGRNTEAFF
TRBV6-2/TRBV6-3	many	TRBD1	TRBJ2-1	TGTGCCAGCAGTCCTTTGACAGGGTCGTCCTACAATGAGCAGTTCTTC	CASSPLTGSSYNEQFF
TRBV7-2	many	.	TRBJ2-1	TGTGCCAGCAGCCACGGGGGCGGTTACAATGAGCAGTTCTTC	CASSHGGGYNEQFF
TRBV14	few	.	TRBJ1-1	TGTGCCAGCAGCCAAGAAGGGCAGGGTTTTACTGAAGCTTTCTTT	CASSQEGQGFTEAFF
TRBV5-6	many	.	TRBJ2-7	TGTGCCAGCAGCCCAGGACATGCTGACGAGCAGTACTTC	CASSPGHADEQYF
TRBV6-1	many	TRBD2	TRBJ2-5	TGTGCCAGCAACCCCAGCGGGGGGAGGGGACACCAAGAGACCCAGTACTTC	CASNPSGGRGHQETQYF
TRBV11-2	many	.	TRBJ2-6	TGTGCCAGCAGCTTAGGGGCGATTACCTCTGGGGCCAACGTCCTGACTTTC	CASSLGAITSGANVLTF
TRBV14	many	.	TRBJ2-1	TGTGCCAGCAGCCCCAGGGCCTCCTACAATGAGCAGTTCTTC	CASSPRASYNEQFF
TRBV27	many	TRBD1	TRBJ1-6	TGTGCCAGCAGGGGGACAGCATTTCCATTTCGCTCCTATAATTCACCCCTCCACTTT	CASRGTAFPFRSYNSPLHF
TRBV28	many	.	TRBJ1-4	TGTGCCAGCAGTCCGATGGGGGTGGCGAATGAAAAACTGTTTTTT	CASSPMGVANEKLFF
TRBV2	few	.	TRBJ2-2	TGTGCCAGCCGGGTTATGAAGGGGGACACCGGGGAGCTGTTTTTT	CASRVMKGDTGELFF
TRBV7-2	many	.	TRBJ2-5	TGTGCCAGCAGCTTGTCGGGGCGGGCAGAGGAGACCCAGTACTTC	CASSLSGRAEETQYF
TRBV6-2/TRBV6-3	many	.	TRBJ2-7	TGTGCCAGCGCAACCTTCGTTAACCGGGACGGGTCCAACGAGCAGTACTTC	CASATFVNRDGSNEQYF
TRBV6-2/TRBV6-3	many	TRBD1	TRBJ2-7	TGTGCCAGCCGGGACAGGGACTACGAGCAGTACTTC	CASRDRDYEQYF
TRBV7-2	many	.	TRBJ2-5	TGTGCCAGCAGCTACAATAGGGGGGTAGAGACCCAGTACTTC	CASSYNRGVETQYF
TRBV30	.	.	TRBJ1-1	TGTGCCTGGAATTTCGTCCTCCGAAGTGTGTCAGGGAGGACTGAAGCTTTCTTT	CAWNFVLRSVSGRTEAFF
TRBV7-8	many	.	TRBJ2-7	TGTGCCAGCAGCTTAGGATCGGCGGGCTACGAGCAGTACTTC	CASSLGSAGYEQYF
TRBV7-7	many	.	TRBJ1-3	TGTGCCAGCAGCTTAGCGCTCGCGGGAAACACCATATATTTT	CASSLALAGNTIYF
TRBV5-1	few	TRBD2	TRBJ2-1	TGCGCCAGCAGCTCCGGGACTAGCGGGGTAACCTCTCACAATGAGCAGTTCTTC	CASSSGTSGVTSHNEQFF
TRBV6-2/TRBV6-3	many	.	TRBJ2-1	TGTGCCACTTTCTCCGCCTACAATGAGCAGTTCTTC	CATFSAYNEQFF
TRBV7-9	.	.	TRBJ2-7	TGTGCCAGCAGCTTGGAACTCGAGCAGTACTTC	CASSLELEQYF
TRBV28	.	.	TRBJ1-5	TGTGCCAGCAGGGGGGTCCAGCCCCAGCATTTT	CASRGVQPQHF
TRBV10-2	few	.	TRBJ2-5	TGCGCCAGCAGTGAGTCGCTTTACGACAGCCAAGAGACCCAGTACTTC	CASSESLYDSQETQYF
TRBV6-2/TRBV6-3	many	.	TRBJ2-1	TGTGCCAGCAGTTACTCGTGGGAGACAGCTGGGAAGTACAATGAGCAGTTCTTC	CASSYSWETAGKYNEQFF
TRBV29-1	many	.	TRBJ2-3	TGCAGCGTTGCTGCGGGGCAGTATTTT	CSVAAGQYF
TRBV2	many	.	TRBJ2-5	TGTGCCAGCAGAAAGGACACCGTCACTCAAGAGACCCAGTACTTC	CASRKDTVTQETQYF
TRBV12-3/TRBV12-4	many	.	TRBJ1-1	TGTGCCAGCAAAATCCGACAGAACCTGAACACTGAAGCTTTCTTT	CASKIRQNLNTEAFF
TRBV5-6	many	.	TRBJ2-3	TGTGCCAGCAGCTTTGGACGGGGGGCTAGCACAGATACGCAGTATTTT	CASSFGRGASTDTQYF
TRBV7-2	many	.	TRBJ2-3	TGTGCCAGCAGCACACGGACAGTCTCTAGCACAGATACGCAGTATTTT	CASSTRTVSSTDTQYF
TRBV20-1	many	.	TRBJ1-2	TGCAGTGCTAGATGGGGTCAGGGCAACTCTGGCTACACCTTC	CSARWGQGNSGYTF
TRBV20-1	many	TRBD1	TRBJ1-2	TGCAGTGCTAGTCTAACCGCCGGACAGGGCTATGGCTACACCTTC	CSASLTAGQGYGYTF
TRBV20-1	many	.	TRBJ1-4	TGCAGTGCCCTCGGTGCAACTAATGAAAAACTGTTTTTT	CSALGATNEKLFF
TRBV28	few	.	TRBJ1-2	TGTGCCAGCAGTTTGGGTCGAAGTAGAATCTATGGCTACACCTTC	CASSLGRSRIYGYTF
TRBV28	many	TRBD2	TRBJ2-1	TGTGCCAGCCTCGGGACTAGCGGCTACAATGAGCAGTTCTTC	CASLGTSGYNEQFF
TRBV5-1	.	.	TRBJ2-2	TGCGCCAGCAGGGGAAACACCGGGGAGCTGTTTTTT	CASRGNTGELFF
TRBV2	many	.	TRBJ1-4	TGTGCCAGCAGTGAAGTGCTGCAGGCCTTTAATGAAAAACTGTTTTTT	CASSEVLQAFNEKLFF
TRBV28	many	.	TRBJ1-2	TGTGCCAGCAGTTTAGGAATCGGCTATGGCTACACCTTC	CASSLGIGYGYTF
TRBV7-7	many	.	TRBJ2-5	TGTGCTAGCAGCTTATTTGGGGGCGAAGAGACCCAGTACTTC	CASSLFGGEETQYF
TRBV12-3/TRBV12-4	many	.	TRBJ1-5	TGTGCCAGCAGTATCAGACCCAATCAGCCCCAGCATTTT	CASSIRPNQPQHF
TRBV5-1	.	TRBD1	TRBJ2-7	TGCGCCAGCAGCTTGCAGGGGGAATATGGCGAGCAGTACTTC	CASSLQGEYGEQYF
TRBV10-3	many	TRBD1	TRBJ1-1	TGTGCCATCAGGACCGGGACAGGGGCGGACACTGAAGCTTTCTTT	CAIRTGTGADTEAFF
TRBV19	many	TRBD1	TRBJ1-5	TGTGCCAGTACCCTTGGGGACAGGGGATATAGCAATCAGCCCCAGCATTTT	CASTLGDRGYSNQPQHF
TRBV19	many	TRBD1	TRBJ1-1	TGTGCCAGTAGTTTAGGGACAGGGTCGGTGGACACTGAAGCTTTCTTT	CASSLGTGSVDTEAFF
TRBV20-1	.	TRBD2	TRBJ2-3	TGCAGTGCTAGAGACCCGGGCCTCCTGGCGGGGGGGCGGGATACGCAGTATTTT	CSARDPGLLAGGRDTQYF
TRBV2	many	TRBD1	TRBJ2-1	TGTGCCAGCAGCTCCGGACAGGGGTACGGGAATGAGCAGTTCTTC	CASSSGQGYGNEQFF